This T cell receptor (beta chain) comes out of a study of CD8 T cells in Susac syndrome. After extraction with the RNeasy kit, 0.5 to 1 ug of the RNA was reverse transcribed using random hexamers. The immunoSEQ assay covered 54 Vbeta and 13 Jbeta segments for CDR3. TCRdb independently ran MiXCR on the immunoSEQ multiplex PCR reads; one entry per CDR3 protein. This table holds 150,000 to 160,000 distinct CDR3 sequences, over 85% found once. J lost 5 bases, V lost 1 base, and 0 bases had no gene match. CDR1 and CDR2 from the germline V gene are LGHDT and YNNKEL (reference sequence). This CDR3 has 14 amino acids.

The receptor was isolated from a human donor with multiple sclerosis. The source material was CD8+ T cells from PBMCs. This chain joins TRBV3-1 and TRBJ2-7; 12 bases are a match to TRBD2. The CDR3 loop reads CASSQGLAGDEQYF. DNA of the CDR3: TGTGCCAGCAGCCAAGGACTAGCGGGGGACGAGCAGTACTTC.